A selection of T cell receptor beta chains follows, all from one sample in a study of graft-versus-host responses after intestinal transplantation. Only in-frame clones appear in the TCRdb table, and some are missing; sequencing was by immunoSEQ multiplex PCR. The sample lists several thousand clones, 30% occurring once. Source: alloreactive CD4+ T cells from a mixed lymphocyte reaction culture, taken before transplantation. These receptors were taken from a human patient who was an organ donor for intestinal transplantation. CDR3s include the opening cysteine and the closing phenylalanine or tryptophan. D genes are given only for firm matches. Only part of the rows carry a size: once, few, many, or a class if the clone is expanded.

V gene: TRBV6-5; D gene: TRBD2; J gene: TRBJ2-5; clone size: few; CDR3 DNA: TGTGCCAGCAGACTAGCGGGGGGGCAAGAGACCCAGTACTTC; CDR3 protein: CASRLAGGQETQYF
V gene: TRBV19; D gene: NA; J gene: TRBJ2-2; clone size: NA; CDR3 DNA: TGTGCCAGTCGGGGAAGGAGAGAGAGCACCGGGGAGCTGTTTTTT; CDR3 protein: CASRGRRESTGELFF
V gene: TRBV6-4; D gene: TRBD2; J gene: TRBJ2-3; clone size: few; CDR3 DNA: TGTGCCAGCAGTTCTAGCGGGGGGGCTCCAGATACGCAGTATTTT; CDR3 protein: CASSSSGGAPDTQYF
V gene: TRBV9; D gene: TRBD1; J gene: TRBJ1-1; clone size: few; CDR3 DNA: TGTGCCAGCAGTCGACAGGGGGGTAAGAACACTGAAGCTTTCTTT; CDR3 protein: CASSRQGGKNTEAFF
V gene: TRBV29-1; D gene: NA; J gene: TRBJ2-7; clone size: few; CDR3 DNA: TGCAGCGTTGCGGGTGGACAACTTTACGAGCAGTACTTC; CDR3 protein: CSVAGGQLYEQYF
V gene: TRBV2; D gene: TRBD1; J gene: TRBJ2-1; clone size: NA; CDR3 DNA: TGTGCCAGCAGTGAATTGAGGACAGGGGTAGGTGAGTTCTTC; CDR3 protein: CASSELRTGVGEFF
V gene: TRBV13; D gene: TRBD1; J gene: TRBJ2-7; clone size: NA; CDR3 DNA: TGTGCCAGCAGCCCCGGGCCAGAGACAGGGGTTCGCCAGTGGTACTTC; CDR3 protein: CASSPGPETGVRQWYF
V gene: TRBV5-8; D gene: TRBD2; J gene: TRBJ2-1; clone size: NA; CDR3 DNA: TGTGCCAGCAGCCGCCGGACTAGCCTCCAGTACAATGAGCAGTTCTTC; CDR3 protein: CASSRRTSLQYNEQFF
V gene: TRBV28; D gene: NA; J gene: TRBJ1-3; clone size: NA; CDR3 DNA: TGTGCCAGCAGTAAGTTAGGGACTTCTCACTCTGGAAACACCATATATTTT; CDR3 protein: CASSKLGTSHSGNTIYF
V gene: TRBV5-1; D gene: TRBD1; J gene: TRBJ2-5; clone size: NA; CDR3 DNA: TGCGCCAGCAGCTTGGGTATCGGACAGGGACAAGAGACCCAGTACTTC; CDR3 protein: CASSLGIGQGQETQYF
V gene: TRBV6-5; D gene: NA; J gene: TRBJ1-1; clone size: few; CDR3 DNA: TGTGCCAGCAGGTCGACAGGCCCCTATAAAAGAGCTTTCTTT; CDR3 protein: CASRSTGPYKRAFF
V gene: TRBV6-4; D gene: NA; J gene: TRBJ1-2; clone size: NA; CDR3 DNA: TGTGCCAGCAGTGATCAGGGGTACTATGGCTACACCTTC; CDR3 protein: CASSDQGYYGYTF
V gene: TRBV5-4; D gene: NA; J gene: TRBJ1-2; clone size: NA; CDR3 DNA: TGTGCCAGCAGCTTGTGGCCGCAAAGCGGCTATGGCTACACCTTC; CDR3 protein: CASSLWPQSGYGYTF
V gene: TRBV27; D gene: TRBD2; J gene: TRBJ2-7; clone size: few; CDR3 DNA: TGTGCCAGCAGCAAAACCCGGGGGGAAGACCAGAGCTCCTACGAGCAGTACTTC; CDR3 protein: CASSKTRGEDQSSYEQYF
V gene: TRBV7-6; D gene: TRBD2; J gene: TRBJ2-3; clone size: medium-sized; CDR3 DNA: TGTGCCAGCAGCTTATCCCCACTAGCGGGGGCCCCAGATACGCAGTATTTT; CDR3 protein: CASSLSPLAGAPDTQYF
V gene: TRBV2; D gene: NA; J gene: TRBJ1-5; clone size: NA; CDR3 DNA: TGTGCCAGCAGCGCGTCTTACAATCAGCCCCAGCATTTT; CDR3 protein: CASSASYNQPQHF
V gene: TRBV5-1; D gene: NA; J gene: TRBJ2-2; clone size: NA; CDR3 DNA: TGCGCCAGCTCTGGGCCTGGTGCCGGGGAGCTGTTTTTT; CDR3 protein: CASSGPGAGELFF
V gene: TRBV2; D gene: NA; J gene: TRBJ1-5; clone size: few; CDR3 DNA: TGTGCCAGCAGAACTACAGGGAATCAGCCCCAGCATTTT; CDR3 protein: CASRTTGNQPQHF
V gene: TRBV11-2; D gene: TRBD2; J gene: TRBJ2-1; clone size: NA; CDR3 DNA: TGTGCCAGCAGCTCGCGGGGGGGCCGTGAGCAGTTCTTC; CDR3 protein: CASSSRGGREQFF
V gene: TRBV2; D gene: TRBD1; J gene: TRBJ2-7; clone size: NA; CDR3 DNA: TGTGCCAACCGGGGGCGGGACAGGGCTCTTACCTACGAGCAGTACTTC; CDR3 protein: CANRGRDRALTYEQYF
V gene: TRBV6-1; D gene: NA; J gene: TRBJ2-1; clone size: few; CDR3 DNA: TGTGCCAGCAGACCAGAGACTAGGATGCGGAATGAGCAGTTCTTC; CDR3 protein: CASRPETRMRNEQFF
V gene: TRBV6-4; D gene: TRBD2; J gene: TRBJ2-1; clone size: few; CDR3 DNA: TGTGCCAGCAGTGACGGGTCGGGGGGACCTTTTGAGCAGTTCTTC; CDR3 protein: CASSDGSGGPFEQFF
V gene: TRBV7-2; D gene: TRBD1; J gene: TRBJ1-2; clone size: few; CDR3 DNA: TGTGCCAGCGGGGCACAGGGGGCGCACGGCTACACCTTC; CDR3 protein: CASGAQGAHGYTF
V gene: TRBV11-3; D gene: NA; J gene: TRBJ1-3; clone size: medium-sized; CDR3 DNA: TGTGCCAGCAGCGCCCAGGGGTCGCGGTCTGGAAACACCATATATTTT; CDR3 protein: CASSAQGSRSGNTIYF
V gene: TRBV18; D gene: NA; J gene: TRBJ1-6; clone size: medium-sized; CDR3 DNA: TGTGCCAGCTCACCCGACAGTCCTAATTCACCCCTCCACTTT; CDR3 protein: CASSPDSPNSPLHF
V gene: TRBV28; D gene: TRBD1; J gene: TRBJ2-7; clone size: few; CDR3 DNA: TGTGCCAGCAGTTCACCGGGACAGGGTTTCGAGCAGTACTTC; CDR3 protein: CASSSPGQGFEQYF
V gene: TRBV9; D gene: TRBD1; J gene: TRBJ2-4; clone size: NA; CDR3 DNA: TGTGCCAGCAGCGTCGGGACAGGGAGAGTAGCCAAAAACATTCAGTACTTC; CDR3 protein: CASSVGTGRVAKNIQYF
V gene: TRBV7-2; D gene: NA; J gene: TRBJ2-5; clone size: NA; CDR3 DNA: TGTGCCAGCAGCTCCCAGTTTCAGACCCAGTACTTC; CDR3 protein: CASSSQFQTQYF
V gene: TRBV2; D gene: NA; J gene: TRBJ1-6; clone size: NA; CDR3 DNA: TGTGCCAGCAGTGATCGGGGAAATCGGAATTCACCCCTCCACTTT; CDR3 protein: CASSDRGNRNSPLHF
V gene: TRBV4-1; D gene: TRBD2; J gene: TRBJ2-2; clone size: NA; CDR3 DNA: TGCGCCAGCAGCCAAGAGGGGCTAGCGGGCACCGGGGAGCTGTTTTTT; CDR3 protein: CASSQEGLAGTGELFF
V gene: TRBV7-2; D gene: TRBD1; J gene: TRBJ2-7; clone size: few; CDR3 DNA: TGTGCCAGCAGCCCTAGACAGGGGCAGGTGCAGTACTTC; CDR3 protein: CASSPRQGQVQYF
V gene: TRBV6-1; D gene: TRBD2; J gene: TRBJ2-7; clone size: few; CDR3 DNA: TGTGCCAGCAGTGCCCTAGGGGCGGGGGTTGGCGAGCAGTACTTC; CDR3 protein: CASSALGAGVGEQYF
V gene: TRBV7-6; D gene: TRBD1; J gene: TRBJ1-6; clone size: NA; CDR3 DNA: TGTGCCAGCAGCTCTTTGACGACAGGGAGTTCACCCCTCCACTTT; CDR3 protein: CASSSLTTGSSPLHF
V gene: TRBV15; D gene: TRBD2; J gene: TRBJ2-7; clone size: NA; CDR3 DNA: TGTGCCACCAGCAGATCCCTGGTAGCGGGGGCTTACGAGCAGTACTTC; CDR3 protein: CATSRSLVAGAYEQYF
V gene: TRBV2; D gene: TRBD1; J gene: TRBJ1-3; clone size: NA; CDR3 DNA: TGTGCCAGCAACCGACAGGGGCCTCCCTCTGGAAACACCATATATTTT; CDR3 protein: CASNRQGPPSGNTIYF
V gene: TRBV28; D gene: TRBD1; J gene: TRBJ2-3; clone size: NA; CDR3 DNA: TGTGCCAGCAGTATCTCCGGGACAGGGGGAAATACGCAGTATTTT; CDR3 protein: CASSISGTGGNTQYF
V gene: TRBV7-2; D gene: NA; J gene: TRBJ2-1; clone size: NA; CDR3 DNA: TGTGCCAGCAGCTTAAGGGCGGGGCAGAAGCAGTTCTTC; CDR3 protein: CASSLRAGQKQFF
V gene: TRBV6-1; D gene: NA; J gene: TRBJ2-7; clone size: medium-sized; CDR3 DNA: TGTGCCAGCGATCAGGGGTGGTACGAGCAGTACTTC; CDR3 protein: CASDQGWYEQYF
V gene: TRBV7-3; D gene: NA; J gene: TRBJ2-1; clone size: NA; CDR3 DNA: TGTGCCAGCAGCTTGTTGTGGACTGCCAACTCCTACAATGAGCAGTTCTTC; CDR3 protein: CASSLLWTANSYNEQFF
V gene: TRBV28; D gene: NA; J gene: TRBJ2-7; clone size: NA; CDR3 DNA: TGTGCCAGCAGTTTAGCGGGTTCGGGGGGCTATTCCTACGAGCAGTACTTC; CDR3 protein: CASSLAGSGGYSYEQYF
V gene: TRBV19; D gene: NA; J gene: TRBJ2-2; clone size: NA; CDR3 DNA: TGTGCCAGTAGTATCCAGGGGCCGAGGTCCGGGAAGCTGTTTTTT; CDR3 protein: CASSIQGPRSGKLFF
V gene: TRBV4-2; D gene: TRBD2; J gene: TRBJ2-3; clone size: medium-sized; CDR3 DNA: TGTGCCAGCAGCCAAGTCGGTTTCGGGGGAGGGGCAGATACGCAGTATTTT; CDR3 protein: CASSQVGFGGGADTQYF